Here is one T cell receptor beta chain with its context. What it binds is unknown. Whenever a sample was processed, at least 6 million PBMCs were isolated. The data are from a study of blood T cells in healthy people across ages. The study's findings and limits: The authors considered diversity estimates from one million T cells to be underestimates.

Combining a sample-barcoded 5' primer with a J-beta primer mix, a second PCR ran for roughly 6 to 11 cycles. Via MiXCR, TCRdb re-called the 5' RACE reads, giving one row per CDR3 protein. The sample lists about 1,500,000 distinct CDR3 sequences; about 30% were seen once. The CDR3 is 14 amino acids. Deletions cut 6 bases from V and 2 bases from J, with 11 bases between. Germline assignment: CDR1 MDHEN and CDR2 SYDVKM. The TCR sequence derives from a woman in her twenties or thirties in good health. Material for sequencing was blood. V is TRBV28 and J is TRBJ1-5; no clear D. CDR3 residues: CASRPLPGNQPQHF. The CDR3 DNA follows: TGTGCCAGCAGACCCTTGCCGGGCAATCAGCCCCAGCATTTT.